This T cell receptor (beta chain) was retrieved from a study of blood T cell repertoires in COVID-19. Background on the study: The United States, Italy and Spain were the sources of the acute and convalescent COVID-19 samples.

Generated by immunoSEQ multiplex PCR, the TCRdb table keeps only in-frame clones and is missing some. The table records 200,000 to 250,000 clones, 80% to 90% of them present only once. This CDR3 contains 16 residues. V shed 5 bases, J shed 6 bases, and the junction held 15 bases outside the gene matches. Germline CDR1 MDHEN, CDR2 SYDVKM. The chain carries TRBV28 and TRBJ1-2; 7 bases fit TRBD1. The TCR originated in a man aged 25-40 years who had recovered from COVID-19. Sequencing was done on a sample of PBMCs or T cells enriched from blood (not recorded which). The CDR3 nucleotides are TGTGCCAGCAGTGCCTCGGCACAGGGGTTCTGGGATGGCTACACCTTC. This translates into CASSASAQGFWDGYTF.